Below are 30 T cell receptor beta chains sequenced from a single sample in a study of blood T cell repertoires in COVID-19. Clones were sequenced by immunoSEQ multiplex PCR, and TCRdb holds only the in-frame ones, with some missing. The table lists 50,000 to 75,000 clones, roughly three quarters of them singletons. Sequencing was done on a sample of peripheral blood. The origin of the receptors is a man in his sixties with COVID-19, enrolled during active disease.

The chain couples TRBV2 to TRBJ2-5; 11 bases are a match to TRBD2. Germline values: CDR1 SNHLY, CDR2 FYNNEI. The CDR3 sequence is 13 residues long. V shed 3 bases and J 12 bases; nucleotides not matched to a gene: 6. The CDR3 DNA reads TGTGCCAGCAGTGAGCCTAGCGGGGGGCCAGAGTACTTC. Its translation: CASSEPSGGPEYF.

The genes are TRBV23-1 and TRBJ2-7, with 7 bases aligning to TRBD1. TRBV23-1 qualifies as an ORF whose function is uncertain. The V and J ends lost 7 bases and 0 bases, in that order; junction bases with no gene match: 3. CDR3 length: 13 residues. CDR3 sequence (DNA): TGCGCCAGCAAGACAGGGAGCTCCTACGAGCAGTACTTC. Protein product: CASKTGSSYEQYF.

This sequence joins TRBV30 and TRBJ1-1; D may be TRBD1 (6 bases). This CDR3 is built from 16 residues. CDR1 and CDR2 from the germline V gene are GTSNPN and SVGIG (reference sequence). V was trimmed by 1 base and J by 4 bases, leaving 19 bases between them. The CDR3 is CAWSALPGRGATEAFF. The CDR3 DNA is TGTGCCTGGAGTGCCCTTCCAGGCAGGGGTGCCACTGAAGCTTTCTTT. The full variable domain, rest sourced from reference TRBV30 and TRBJ1-1, is SQTIHQWPATLVQPVGSPLSLECTVEGTSNPNLYWYRQAAGRGLQLLFYSVGIGQISSEVPQNLSASRPQDRQFILSSKKLLLSDSGFYLCAWSALPGRGATEAFFGQGTRLTVV.

V and J are TRBV21-1 and TRBJ1-2; the table's TRBD1 call for D was not verified on the DNA. TRBV21-1 has pseudogene status. The CDR3 is 17 amino acids. In nucleotides, the CDR3 is TGTGCCAGCAGCAAGGCAGGGATGGTAGATGGAAACTATGGCTACACCTTC. Its protein product is CASSKAGMVDGNYGYTF.

The chain combines TRBV19 with TRBJ1-5, with D perhaps TRBD1 (6 bases). Trimming stripped 9 bases from V and 0 bases from J, with 15 bases between. The CDR3 runs to 15 residues. Per the germline V gene, CDR1 is LNHDA and CDR2 is SQIVND (reference sequence). The CDR3, as DNA: TGTGCCAGCACTGACAGGCTTCATAGCAATCAGCCCCAGCATTTT. It encodes CASTDRLHSNQPQHF.

The rearrangement uses TRBV7-9 and TRBJ2-1; 7 nucleotides line up with TRBD2. The CDR3 covers 15 residues. V lost 2 bases, J lost 9 bases, and 10 bases stayed unmatched. The germline gives CDR1 SEHNR, CDR2 FQNEAQ (reference sequence). The CDR3 nucleotides are TGTGCCAGCAGCTTAATGGCGGGAGCGGGTACTGAGCAGTTCTTC. Amino acid sequence: CASSLMAGAGTEQFF.

The V call is TRBV5-1, the J call TRBJ2-5; D is possibly TRBD1 (5 bases). Germline V CDR1 and CDR2: SGHRS, YFSETQ. V lost 1 base to trimming and J lost 4 bases, with 11 bases between them. The CDR3 covers 14 residues. DNA for the CDR3: TGCGCCAGCAGCTTGCAGGGCCCGGGAGAGACCCAGTACTTC. The encoded protein is CASSLQGPGETQYF.

This clone was counted only a few times. The chain has TRBV2 and TRBJ1-4; 9 bases line up with TRBD1. This CDR3 is 15 amino acids long. Germline lookup yields CDR1 SNHLY and CDR2 FYNNEI. The V segment lost 4 bases and the J segment 8 bases; nucleotides outside the gene matches: 8. CDR3 in amino acids: CASSVSGQGSEKLFF. The CDR3 coding sequence is TGTGCCAGCAGTGTATCCGGACAGGGGTCCGAAAAACTGTTTTTT.

The rearrangement links TRBV13 to TRBJ2-3; TRBD1 is a possible D gene (6 bases). The V end was cut by 6 bases, the J end by 6 bases, with 22 bases between. Germline V lookup: CDR1 PRHDT, CDR2 FYEKMQ (reference sequence). This CDR3 is built from 16 residues. CDR3 nucleotide sequence: TGTGCCAGCAGGAAAGATACAGGGAGCCACCCGGATACGCAGTATTTT. Its translation is CASRKDTGSHPDTQYF.

The chain links TRBV19 to TRBJ2-7; 7 nucleotides agree with TRBD1. Per the germline V gene, CDR1 is LNHDA and CDR2 is SQIVND (reference sequence). CDR3 length equals 15 residues. V shed 4 bases and J 3 bases; nucleotides not matched to a gene: 9. The CDR3 region has the DNA TGTGCCAGTAGTAGAGCCGGGACAGACCTCTACGAGCAGTACTTC. This gives the protein CASSRAGTDLYEQYF.

The chain recombines TRBV10-3 with TRBJ2-5; D ambiguous. V was cut by 5 bases and J by 2 bases, with 12 bases left in between. The CDR3 has 14 residues. Germline V gene data show CDR1 as ENHRY and CDR2 as SYGVKD. DNA for the CDR3: TGTGCCATCAGTTCATCGACTGTGCAAGAGACCCAGTACTTC. Encoded protein: CAISSSTVQETQYF.

In its sample, this clone was seen once. J is TRBJ2-7 and V is TRBV9; possibly TRBD2 for D (6 bases). The V end was cut by 6 bases, the J end by 2 bases, with 15 bases between. The CDR3 extends over 14 amino acids. CDR1 and CDR2 (germline): SGDLS, YYNGEE. The CDR3 region has the DNA TGTGCCAGCACTTGGGGTAGCGGTACCTACGAGCAGTACTTC. Translated, it gives CASTWGSGTYEQYF.

The chain employs TRBV24-1 and TRBJ1-5; TRBD1 matches 8 bases. Losses at the gene ends were 9 bases for V and 2 bases for J; bases not matched to a gene: 8. Germline loops: CDR1 KGHDR, CDR2 SFDVKD. This CDR3 comprises 15 residues. Here the CDR3 reads CATQPGGVGNQPQHF. CDR3 in DNA: TGTGCCACCCAACCAGGGGGCGTCGGCAATCAGCCCCAGCATTTT.

The chain uses TRBV4-1 and TRBJ1-1, with D possibly TRBD1 on 5 matching bases. V was cut by 1 base and J by 1 base, with 19 bases left in between. Germline CDR1 reads MGHRA; CDR2 reads YSYEKL. This CDR3 comprises 18 residues. The CDR3 coding sequence is TGCGCCAGCAGCCAAGTGGGTTTTGGGAGGGGCAAGAACACTGAAGCTTTCTTT. Its protein product is CASSQVGFGRGKNTEAFF.

This clone was detected only a few times. The chain carries TRBV11-2 and TRBJ1-1; 10 bases are a match to TRBD1. Trimming took 1 base from V and 3 from J; bases not matched to a gene: 5. Per the germline V gene, CDR1 is SGHAT and CDR2 is FQNNGV. CDR3 length: 16 residues. CDR3 DNA: TGTGCCAGCAGCTTAGCTAGACAGGGGGCGGACACTGAAGCTTTCTTT. Residues: CASSLARQGADTEAFF.

This rearrangement joins TRBV5-4 to TRBJ2-2, with TRBD2 identical over 7 bases. Looked up from germline, CDR1 is SGHNT and CDR2 is YYREEE (reference sequence). The CDR3 extends over 15 amino acids. V lost 4 bases to trimming and J lost 0 bases; unmatched junction nucleotides: 3. CDR3 amino acids: CASSRDYSNTGELFF. CDR3 nucleotides: TGTGCCAGCAGCCGGGACTACTCGAACACCGGGGAGCTGTTTTTT.

The chain couples TRBV29-1 to TRBJ1-2; TRBD1 agrees at 8 bases. CDR3 length equals 14 residues. J was trimmed by 5 bases and V by 7 bases; bases with no gene match: 12. Germline CDR1 SQVTM, CDR2 ANQGSEA. CDR3: CSATDREGGYGYTF. CDR3 coding DNA: TGCAGCGCAACGGACAGGGAAGGCGGTTATGGCTACACCTTC.

The genes are TRBV9 and TRBJ1-1; 7 bases are a match to TRBD1. The CDR3 has 15 residues. Losses at the gene ends were 3 bases for V and 1 base for J; bases not matched to a gene: 6. Germline values: CDR1 SGDLS, CDR2 YYNGEE. The chain's CDR3 is CASSAGGAWNTEAFF. CDR3 coding DNA: TGTGCCAGCAGCGCAGGGGGAGCTTGGAACACTGAAGCTTTCTTT.

V gene TRBV5-1 combines with J gene TRBJ1-4, with a weak D call TRBD1 (5 bases). The germline V gene has CDR1 SGHRS and CDR2 YFSETQ. Between the trimmed V and J ends, which lost 1 base and 8 bases, there was a span of 15 bases. This CDR3 is 15 amino acids long. The CDR3 sequence is CASSLFQGLEEKLFF. The DNA of the CDR3 is TGCGCCAGCAGCTTGTTTCAGGGTCTGGAAGAAAAACTGTTTTTT.

V usage is TRBV29-1 and J usage is TRBJ2-1; TRBD2 is a possible D gene (8 bases). Germline CDR1 reads SQVTM; CDR2 reads ANQGSEA. The CDR3 loop spans 13 amino acids. Trimming took off 8 bases at V and 9 bases at J, with 20 bases between the two ends. The CDR3 DNA follows: TGCAGCATCGACAGGGCCGGGGGGGGTGAGCAGTTCTTC. It codes for CSIDRAGGGEQFF.

The chain employs TRBV6-6 and TRBJ1-5, with D perhaps matching TRBD1 (5 bases). The CDR3 contains 13 residues. Trimming cost V 7 bases and J 5 bases, with 12 bases left between them. Germline CDR1 is MNHNY and CDR2 is SVGAGI (reference sequence). The CDR3 sequence: CASTSQGYQPQHF. CDR3 in DNA: TGTGCCAGCACGAGCCAGGGATATCAGCCCCAGCATTTT.

This rearrangement joins TRBV7-3 to TRBJ2-3; 8 bases are a match to TRBD1. V was pared by 6 bases and J by 5 bases, with 16 bases of the junction left unmatched. This CDR3 region has 17 residues. Germline-derived CDR1 and CDR2 are SGHTA and FQGTGA. This CDR3 reads CASSTSWTGRDRDTQYF. The DNA for the CDR3 is TGTGCCAGCAGTACTTCCTGGACAGGGCGAGATAGAGATACGCAGTATTTT. Variable domain in full (rest from reference TRBV7-3 and TRBJ2-3): GAGVSQTPSNKVTEKGKYVELRCDPISGHTALYWYRQSLGQGPEFLIYFQGTGAADDSGLPNDRFFAVRPEGSVSTLKIQRTERGDSAVYLCASSTSWTGRDRDTQYFGPGTRLTVL.

The chain joins TRBV28 to TRBJ1-1; possibly TRBD1 for D (6 bases). This CDR3 region has 14 residues. The germline CDR1 and CDR2 sequences are MDHEN and SYDVKM. V gave up 8 bases and J gave up 3 bases, with 16 bases separating them. The CDR3: CASVLSRGYTEAFF. The CDR3, as DNA: TGTGCCAGCGTTCTGAGCAGGGGCTACACTGAAGCTTTCTTT.

V gene TRBV19 combines with J gene TRBJ1-5; no reliable D call. Germline CDR1 LNHDA, CDR2 SQIVND (reference sequence). The V and J ends lost 6 bases and 0 bases respectively, with 9 bases between them. CDR3 length: 14 residues. CDR3 protein: CASSARNSNQPQHF. CDR3 bases: TGTGCCAGTAGCGCCAGAAATAGCAATCAGCCCCAGCATTTT. Together with reference TRBV19 and TRBJ1-5, the CDR3 gives the full variable domain: DGGITQSPKYLFRKEGQNVTLSCEQNLNHDAMYWYRQDPGQGLRLIYYSQIVNDFQKGDIAEGYSVSREKKESFPLTVTSAQKNPTAFYLCASSARNSNQPQHFGDGTRLSIL.

The rearrangement uses TRBV10-3 and TRBJ2-4, with 9 bases identical to TRBD1. Germline V gene data show CDR1 as ENHRY and CDR2 as SYGVKD. This CDR3 has 13 residues. The J segment lost 8 bases and the V segment lost 11 bases, leaving 10 bases of the junction unmatched. CDR3 loop: CASTGGVTDIQYF. The CDR3 DNA reads TGTGCCTCTACAGGGGGCGTAACGGACATTCAGTACTTC.

The J gene is TRBJ2-2, the V gene TRBV4-2, with TRBD2 identical over 10 bases. Germline assignment: CDR1 LGHNA and CDR2 YNFKEQ. The CDR3 contains 18 residues. V shed 0 bases, J shed 3 bases, and the junction held 7 bases outside the gene matches. The CDR3: CASSQDVGLAGDTGELFF. For the CDR3, the DNA is TGTGCCAGCAGCCAAGATGTGGGGCTAGCGGGGGACACCGGGGAGCTGTTTTTT.

The chain links TRBV4-1 to TRBJ2-3; 11 positions agree with TRBD2. Trimming at V came to 3 bases and at J to 1 base, leaving 6 bases not matched to a gene. The CDR3 has 17 residues. Germline V CDR1 and CDR2: MGHRA, YSYEKL. For the CDR3, the DNA is TGCGCCAGCAGCCAGACGACTAGCGGGAAGGGCACAGATACGCAGTATTTT. This sequence encodes CASSQTTSGKGTDTQYF.

In this sample, this clone turned up a few times. The chain uses TRBV5-6 and TRBJ1-2; no clear D. V was cut by 3 bases and J by 4 bases, with 16 bases left in between. Germline CDR1 is SGHDT and CDR2 is YYEEEE. The CDR3 sequence is 15 residues long. The CDR3, as DNA: TGTGCCAGCAGCTCAAACCGAGCCGCGGGCTATGGCTACACCTTC. This codes for CASSSNRAAGYGYTF.

The rearrangement joins TRBV29-1 to TRBJ2-1, with D possibly matching TRBD1 (5 bases). Germline V gene data show CDR1 as SQVTM and CDR2 as ANQGSEA. Trimming removed 6 bases from V and 8 bases from J, with 11 bases in between. The CDR3 runs to 11 residues. The CDR3 loop is CSVGQGDEQFF. CDR3 nucleotide sequence: TGCAGCGTAGGGCAGGGCGATGAGCAGTTCTTC.

The V gene is TRBV5-1, the J gene TRBJ1-2; 9 positions agree with TRBD1. The trim removed 2 bases at V and 6 bases at J, leaving 2 bases unmatched. This CDR3 comprises 13 residues. Germline CDR1 is SGHRS and CDR2 is YFSETQ. The CDR3, as DNA: TGCGCCAGCAGCTTACAGGGGGCAGATGGCTACACCTTC. This translates into CASSLQGADGYTF.